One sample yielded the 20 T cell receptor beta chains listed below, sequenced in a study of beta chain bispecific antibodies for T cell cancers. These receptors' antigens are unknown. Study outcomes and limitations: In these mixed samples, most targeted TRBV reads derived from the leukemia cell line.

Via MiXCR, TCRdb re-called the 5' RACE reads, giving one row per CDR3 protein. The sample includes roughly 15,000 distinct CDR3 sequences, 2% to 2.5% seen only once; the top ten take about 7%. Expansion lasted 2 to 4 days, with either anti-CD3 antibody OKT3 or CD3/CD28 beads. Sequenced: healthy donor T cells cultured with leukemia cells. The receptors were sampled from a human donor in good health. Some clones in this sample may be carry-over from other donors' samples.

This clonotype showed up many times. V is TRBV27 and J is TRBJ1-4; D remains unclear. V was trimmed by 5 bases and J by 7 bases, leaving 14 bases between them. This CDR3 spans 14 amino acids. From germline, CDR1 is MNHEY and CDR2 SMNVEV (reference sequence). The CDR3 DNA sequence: TGTGCCAGCAGTCACGGCTGGGAAGGTGAAAAACTGTTTTTT. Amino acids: CASSHGWEGEKLFF.

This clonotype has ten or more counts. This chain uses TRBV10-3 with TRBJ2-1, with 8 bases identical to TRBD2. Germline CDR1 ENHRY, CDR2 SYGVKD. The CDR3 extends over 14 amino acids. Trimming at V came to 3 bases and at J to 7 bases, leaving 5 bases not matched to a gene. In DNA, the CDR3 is TGTGCCATCAGTGACGGGGGGGCCAGTAATGAGCAGTTCTTC. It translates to CAISDGGASNEQFF.

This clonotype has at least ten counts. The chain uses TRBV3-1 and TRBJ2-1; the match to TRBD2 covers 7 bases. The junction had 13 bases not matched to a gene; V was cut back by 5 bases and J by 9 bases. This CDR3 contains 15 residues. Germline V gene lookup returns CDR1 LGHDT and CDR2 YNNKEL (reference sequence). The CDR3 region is CASSSGTNSLGEQFF. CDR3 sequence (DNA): TGTGCCAGCAGCTCCGGGACTAATTCTCTTGGTGAGCAGTTCTTC.

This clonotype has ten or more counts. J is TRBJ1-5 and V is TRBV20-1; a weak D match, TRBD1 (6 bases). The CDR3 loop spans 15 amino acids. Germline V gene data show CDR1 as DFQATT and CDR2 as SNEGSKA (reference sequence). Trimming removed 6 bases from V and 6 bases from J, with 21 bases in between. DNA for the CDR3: TGCAGTGCCTCGACCCTGACAGGAAGGATTCAGCCCCAGCATTTT. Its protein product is CSASTLTGRIQPQHF.

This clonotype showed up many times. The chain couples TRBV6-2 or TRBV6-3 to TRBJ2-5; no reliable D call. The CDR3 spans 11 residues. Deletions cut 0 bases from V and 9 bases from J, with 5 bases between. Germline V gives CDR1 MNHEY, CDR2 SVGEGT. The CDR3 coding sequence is TGTGCCAGCAGTTACTCGATCCCCCAGTACTTC. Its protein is CASSYSIPQYF.

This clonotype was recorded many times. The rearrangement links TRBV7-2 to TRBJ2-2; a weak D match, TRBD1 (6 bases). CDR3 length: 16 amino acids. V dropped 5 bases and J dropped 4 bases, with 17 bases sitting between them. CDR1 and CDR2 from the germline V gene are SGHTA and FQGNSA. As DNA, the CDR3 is TGTGCCAGCAGCCCTCCCCCGGGACACTCCACCGGGGAGCTGTTTTTT. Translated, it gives CASSPPPGHSTGELFF.

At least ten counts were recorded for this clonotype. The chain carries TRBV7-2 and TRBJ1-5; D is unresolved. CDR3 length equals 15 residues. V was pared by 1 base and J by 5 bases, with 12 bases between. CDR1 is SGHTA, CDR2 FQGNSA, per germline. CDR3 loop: CASSLGFQDDQPQHF. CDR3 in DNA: TGTGCCAGCAGCTTAGGCTTTCAGGATGATCAGCCCCAGCATTTT.

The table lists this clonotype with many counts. Here the CDR3 reads CASSLFPLRQGKYSNQPQHF. The DNA of the CDR3 is TGTGCCAGCAGTTTATTCCCCCTCCGACAGGGGAAATATAGCAATCAGCCCCAGCATTTT. V and J are TRBV28 and TRBJ1-5; 8 positions match TRBD1. Germline CDR1 reads MDHEN; CDR2 reads SYDVKM. This CDR3 has 20 residues. With 1 base clipped from V and 0 bases from J, the junction kept 14 bases outside the gene matches.

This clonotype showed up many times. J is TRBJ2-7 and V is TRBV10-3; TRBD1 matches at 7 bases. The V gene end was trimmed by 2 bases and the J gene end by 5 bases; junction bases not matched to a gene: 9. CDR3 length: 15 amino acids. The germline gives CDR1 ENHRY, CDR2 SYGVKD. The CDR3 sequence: CAISEAPRGTNEQYF. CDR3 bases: TGTGCCATCAGTGAGGCCCCCAGGGGGACGAACGAGCAGTACTTC.

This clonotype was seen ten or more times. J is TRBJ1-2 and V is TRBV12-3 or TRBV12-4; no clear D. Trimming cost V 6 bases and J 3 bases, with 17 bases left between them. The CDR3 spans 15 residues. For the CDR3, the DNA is TGTGCCAGCAGCTTCTTTCCGGGGTCGGACTATGGCTACACCTTC. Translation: CASSFFPGSDYGYTF.

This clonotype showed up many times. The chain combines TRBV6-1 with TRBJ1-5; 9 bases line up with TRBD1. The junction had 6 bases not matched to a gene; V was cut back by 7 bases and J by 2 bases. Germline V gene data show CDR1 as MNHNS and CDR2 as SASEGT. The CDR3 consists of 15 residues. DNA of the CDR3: TGTGCCAGCACCGAAGACAGGGGGGGCAATCAGCCCCAGCATTTT. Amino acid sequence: CASTEDRGGNQPQHF.

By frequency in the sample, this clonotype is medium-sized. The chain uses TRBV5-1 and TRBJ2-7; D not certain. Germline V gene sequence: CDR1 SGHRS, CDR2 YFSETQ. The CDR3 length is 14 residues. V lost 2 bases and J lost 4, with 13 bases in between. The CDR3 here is CASSFAPTEYEQYF. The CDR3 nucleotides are TGCGCCAGCAGCTTCGCCCCGACCGAATACGAGCAGTACTTC.

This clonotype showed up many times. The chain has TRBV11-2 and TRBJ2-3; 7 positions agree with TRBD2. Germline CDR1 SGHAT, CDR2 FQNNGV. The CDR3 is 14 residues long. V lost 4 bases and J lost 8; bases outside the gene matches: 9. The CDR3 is CASSSAGVSGTQYF. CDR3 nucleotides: TGTGCCAGCAGCTCCGCGGGGGTCTCGGGTACGCAGTATTTT.

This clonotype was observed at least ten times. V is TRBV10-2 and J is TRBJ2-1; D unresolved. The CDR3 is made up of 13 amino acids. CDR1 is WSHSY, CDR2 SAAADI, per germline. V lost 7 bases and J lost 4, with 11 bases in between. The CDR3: CASTTAQYNEQFF. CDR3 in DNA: TGCGCCAGCACCACAGCCCAATACAATGAGCAGTTCTTC.

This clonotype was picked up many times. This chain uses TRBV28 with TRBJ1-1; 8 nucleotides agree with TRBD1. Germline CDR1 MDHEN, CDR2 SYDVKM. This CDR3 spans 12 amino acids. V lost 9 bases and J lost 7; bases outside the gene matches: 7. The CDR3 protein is CASTSTGVEAFF. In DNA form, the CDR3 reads TGTGCCAGTACATCGACAGGGGTTGAAGCTTTCTTT.

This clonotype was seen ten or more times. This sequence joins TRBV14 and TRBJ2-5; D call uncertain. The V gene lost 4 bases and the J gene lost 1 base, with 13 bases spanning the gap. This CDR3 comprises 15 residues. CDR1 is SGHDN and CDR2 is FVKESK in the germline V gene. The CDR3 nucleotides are TGTGCCAGCAGCCCCCGTACGGAATTCCAAGAGACCCAGTACTTC. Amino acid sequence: CASSPRTEFQETQYF. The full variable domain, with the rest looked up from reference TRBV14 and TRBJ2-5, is EAGVTQFPSHSVIEKGQTVTLRCDPISGHDNLYWYRRVMGKEIKFLLHFVKESKQDESGMPNNRFLAERTGGTYSTLKVQPAELEDSGVYFCASSPRTEFQETQYFGPGTRLLVL.

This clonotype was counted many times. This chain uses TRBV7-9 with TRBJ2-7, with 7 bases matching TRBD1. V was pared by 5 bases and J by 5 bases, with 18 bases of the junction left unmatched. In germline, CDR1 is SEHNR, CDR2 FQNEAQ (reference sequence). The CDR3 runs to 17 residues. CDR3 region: CASSIFTGVVNHHEQYF. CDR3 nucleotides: TGTGCCAGCAGCATATTCACAGGGGTGGTTAATCACCACGAGCAGTACTTC.

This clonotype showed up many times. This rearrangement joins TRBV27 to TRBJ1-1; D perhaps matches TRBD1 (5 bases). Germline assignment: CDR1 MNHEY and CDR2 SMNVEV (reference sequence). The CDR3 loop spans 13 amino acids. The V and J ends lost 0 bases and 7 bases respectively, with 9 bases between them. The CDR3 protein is CASSLSPTDEAFF. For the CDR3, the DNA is TGTGCCAGCAGTTTATCTCCGACAGATGAAGCTTTCTTT.

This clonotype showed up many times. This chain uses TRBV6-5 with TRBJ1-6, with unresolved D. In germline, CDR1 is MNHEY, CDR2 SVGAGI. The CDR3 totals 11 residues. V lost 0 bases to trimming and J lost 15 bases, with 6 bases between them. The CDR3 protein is CASSYSNYLHF. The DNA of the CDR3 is TGTGCCAGCAGTTACTCGAATTACCTCCACTTT.

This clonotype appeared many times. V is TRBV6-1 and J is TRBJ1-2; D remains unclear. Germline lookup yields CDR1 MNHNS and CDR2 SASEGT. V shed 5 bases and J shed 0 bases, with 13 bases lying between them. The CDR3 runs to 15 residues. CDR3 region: CASSQLSGSNYGYTF. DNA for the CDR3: TGTGCCAGCAGTCAATTATCGGGTTCTAACTATGGCTACACCTTC.